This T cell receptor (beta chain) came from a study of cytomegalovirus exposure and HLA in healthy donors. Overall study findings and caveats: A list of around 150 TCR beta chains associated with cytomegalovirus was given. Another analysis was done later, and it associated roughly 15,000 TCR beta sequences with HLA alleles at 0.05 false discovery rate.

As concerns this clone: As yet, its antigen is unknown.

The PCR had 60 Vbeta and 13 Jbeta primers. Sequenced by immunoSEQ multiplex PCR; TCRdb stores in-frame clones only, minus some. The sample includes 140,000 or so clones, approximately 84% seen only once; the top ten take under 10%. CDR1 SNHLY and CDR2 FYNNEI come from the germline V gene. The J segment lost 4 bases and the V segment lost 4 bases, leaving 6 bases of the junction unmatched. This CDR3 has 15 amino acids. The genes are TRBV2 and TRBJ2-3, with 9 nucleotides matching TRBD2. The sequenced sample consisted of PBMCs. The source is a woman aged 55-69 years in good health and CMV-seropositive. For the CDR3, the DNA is TGTGCCAGCAGTGTGGGGATAGCGGGAGCAGATACGCAGTATTTT. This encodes CASSVGIAGADTQYF. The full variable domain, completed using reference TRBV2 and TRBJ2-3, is EPEVTQTPSHQVTQMGQEVILRCVPISNHLYFYWYRQILGQKVEFLVSFYNNEISEKSEIFDDQFSVERPDGSNFTLKIRSTKLEDSAMYFCASSVGIAGADTQYFGPGTRLTVL.